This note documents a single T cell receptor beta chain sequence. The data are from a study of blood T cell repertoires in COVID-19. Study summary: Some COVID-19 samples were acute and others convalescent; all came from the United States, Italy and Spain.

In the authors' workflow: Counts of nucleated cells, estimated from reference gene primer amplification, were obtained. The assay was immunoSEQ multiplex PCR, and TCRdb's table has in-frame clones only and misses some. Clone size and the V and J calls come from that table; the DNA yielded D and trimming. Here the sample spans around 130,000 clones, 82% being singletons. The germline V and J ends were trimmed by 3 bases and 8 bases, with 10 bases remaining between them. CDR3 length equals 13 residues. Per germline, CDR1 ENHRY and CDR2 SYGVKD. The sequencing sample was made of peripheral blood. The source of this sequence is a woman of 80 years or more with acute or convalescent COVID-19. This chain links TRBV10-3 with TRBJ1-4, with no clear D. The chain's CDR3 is CAISERSREKLFF. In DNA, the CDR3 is TGTGCCATCAGTGAACGGAGTCGGGAAAAACTGTTTTTT.